The entry below describes one T cell receptor (beta chain). CDR3 length equals 13 residues. The ends were cut back, 6 bases at V and 1 base at J, with 9 bases in the middle. The germline gives CDR1 SNHLY, CDR2 FYNNEI. This sample was included in a study of T cell changes during pregnancy in multiple sclerosis. Measured with immunoSEQ multiplex PCR; TCRdb has only the in-frame clones, and not every one. Seen here are about 81,000 clones, about 93% observed once, and the top ten hold 1.2% to 1.5%. This chain connects TRBV2 to TRBJ1-1; D is perhaps TRBD1 (6 bases). The sequencing used peripheral blood, collected in the third trimester of pregnancy. This sequence was found in a female donor in good health, enrolled as a control in a pregnancy study. For the CDR3, the DNA is TGTGCCAGCAGGAGACAGGCGAACACTGAAGCTTTCTTT. Translation: CASRRQANTEAFF.